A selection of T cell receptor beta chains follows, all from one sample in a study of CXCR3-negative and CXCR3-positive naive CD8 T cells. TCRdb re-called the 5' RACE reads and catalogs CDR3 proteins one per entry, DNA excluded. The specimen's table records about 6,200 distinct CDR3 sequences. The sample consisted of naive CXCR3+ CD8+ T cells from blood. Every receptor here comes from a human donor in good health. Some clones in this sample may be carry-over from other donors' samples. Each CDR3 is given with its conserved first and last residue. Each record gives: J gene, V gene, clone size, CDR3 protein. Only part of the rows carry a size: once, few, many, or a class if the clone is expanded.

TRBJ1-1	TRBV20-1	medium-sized	CSAYSALDTPQVAEASF
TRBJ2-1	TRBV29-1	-	CSVASSGPYNEQFF
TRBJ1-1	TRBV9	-	CASSVATLPEAFF
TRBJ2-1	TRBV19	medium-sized	CASTATPGGSYNEQFF
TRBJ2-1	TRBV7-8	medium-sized	CASSLGLAGVSPANYNEQFF
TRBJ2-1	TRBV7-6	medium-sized	CASSHNLASGSYNEQFF
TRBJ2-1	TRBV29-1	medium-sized	CSVEDLPREGPYNEQFF
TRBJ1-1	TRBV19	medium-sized	CASGAGLTVGAFF
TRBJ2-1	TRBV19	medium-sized	CASSEAGGGYNEQFF
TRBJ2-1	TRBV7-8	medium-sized	CASSLDLGYNEQFF
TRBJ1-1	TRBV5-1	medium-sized	CASSPEVTNTEAFF
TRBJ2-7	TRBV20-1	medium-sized	CSAEGAGTAYEQYF
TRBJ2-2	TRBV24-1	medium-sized	CATSVRTGVPGELFF
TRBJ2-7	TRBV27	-	CTSSLYSGSSYEQYF
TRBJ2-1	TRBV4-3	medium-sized	CASSQEVVAGGPGNEQFF
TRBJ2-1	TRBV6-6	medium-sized	CATGPGWDEQFF
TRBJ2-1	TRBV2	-	CASRADSSSYNEQFF
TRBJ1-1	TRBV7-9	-	CASSLLGKATEAFF
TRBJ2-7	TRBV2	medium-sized	CASSGSLYASYEQYF
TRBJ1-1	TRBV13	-	CASSPKTYTEAFF
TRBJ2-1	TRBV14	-	CASSENRYNEQFF
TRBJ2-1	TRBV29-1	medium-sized	CSVKGVVREGHNEQFF
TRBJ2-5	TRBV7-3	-	CASSLTGMAETQYF
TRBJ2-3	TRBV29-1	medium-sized	CSVGRPDRTDTQYF
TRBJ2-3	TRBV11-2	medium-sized	CASSLVYGSDTQYF
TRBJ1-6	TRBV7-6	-	CASSPSRGTNNSPLHF
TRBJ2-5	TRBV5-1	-	CASSYSGTSGLQETQYF
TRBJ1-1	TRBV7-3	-	CASRNPQGARTEAFF
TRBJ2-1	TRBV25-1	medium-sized	CASSETRDHHNEQFF
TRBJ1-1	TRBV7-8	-	CASSPAGTEAFF
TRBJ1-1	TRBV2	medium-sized	CASSWDRGGTEAFF
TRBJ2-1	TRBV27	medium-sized	CASSSRDRGSNEQFF
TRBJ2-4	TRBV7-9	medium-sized	CASSFPGAKNIQYF
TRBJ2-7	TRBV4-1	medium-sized	CASSQVGGSYYEQYF
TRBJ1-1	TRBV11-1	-	CASTPDGMNTEAFF
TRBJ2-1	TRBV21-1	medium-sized	CASSERQSNNEQFF
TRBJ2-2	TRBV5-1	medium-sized	CASSFHKNTGELFF
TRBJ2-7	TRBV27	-	CASSQLAGVDEQYF
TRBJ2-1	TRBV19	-	CASSILPGGNDNEQFF
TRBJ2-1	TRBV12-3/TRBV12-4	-	CAGSTTGSKGNEQFF
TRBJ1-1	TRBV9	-	CASSLGTGGSRTEAFF
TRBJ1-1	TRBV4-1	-	CASSQVTDRRNTEAFF
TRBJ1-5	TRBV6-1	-	CASSDWIANQPQHF
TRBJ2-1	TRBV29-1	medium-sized	CSVGLVLNEQFF
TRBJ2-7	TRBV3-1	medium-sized	CASSHEAGNSYEQYF
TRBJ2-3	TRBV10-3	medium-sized	CAISPPGSTDTQYF
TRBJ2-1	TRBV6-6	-	CASRTTELRDNEQFF
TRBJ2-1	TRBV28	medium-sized	CASSSHYFLASYNEQFF
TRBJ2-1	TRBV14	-	CASSPSTDEQFF
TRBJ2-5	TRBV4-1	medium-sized	CASSPPRGAQRETQYF
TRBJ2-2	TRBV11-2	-	CASSFGLAVNTGELFF
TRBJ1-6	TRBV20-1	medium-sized	CSALVLGQGWSPLHF
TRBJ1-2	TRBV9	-	CASSVLNPETGDGYTF
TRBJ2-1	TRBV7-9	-	CASSLASSVEQFF
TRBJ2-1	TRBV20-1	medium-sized	CSASGRASVYNEQFF